The rows below give T cell receptor beta chains drawn from one sample of a study of Ad26.COV2.S vaccination and SARS-CoV-2 variants. Produced via immunoSEQ multiplex PCR; TCRdb's table is partial and in-frame only. The data hold under 500,000 clones, with around 92% observed a single time. This specimen consisted of peripheral blood, obtained in a trial of Ad26.COV2.S vaccine versus placebo. Receptor source: a person aged 18-65 years who received the Ad26.COV2.S COVID-19 vaccine or a placebo. Both conserved end residues are trimmed from each CDR3. The order of the fields is J gene, V gene, CDR3 protein.

j_gene: TRBJ1-6; v_gene: TRBV3-1/TRBV3-2; CDR3aa: ASSHLGQYMNSPLH
j_gene: TRBJ2-2; v_gene: TRBV28; CDR3aa: ASSLQETNTGELF
j_gene: TRBJ1-1; v_gene: TRBV19; CDR3aa: ASSPKEARIAF
j_gene: TRBJ1-2; v_gene: TRBV4-3; CDR3aa: ASSQVGDRAGYT
j_gene: TRBJ2-1; v_gene: TRBV15; CDR3aa: ATSTRTGTQYNEQF
j_gene: TRBJ1-6; v_gene: TRBV9; CDR3aa: ASRDRDLSPLH
j_gene: TRBJ2-7; v_gene: TRBV6-5; CDR3aa: ATTGQGLRSYEQY
j_gene: TRBJ2-1; v_gene: TRBV6-5; CDR3aa: ASSYRRGSSYNEQF
j_gene: TRBJ1-6; v_gene: TRBV28; CDR3aa: ASRGGGQVESPLH
j_gene: TRBJ2-3; v_gene: TRBV7-2; CDR3aa: ASSPSRGGAGDTQY
j_gene: TRBJ1-5; v_gene: TRBV29-1; CDR3aa: SVEVGGSNQPQH
j_gene: TRBJ1-1; v_gene: TRBV13; CDR3aa: ASSSYPGNTEAF
j_gene: TRBJ1-4; v_gene: TRBV7-9; CDR3aa: ARAATNEKLF
j_gene: TRBJ2-7; v_gene: TRBV5-1; CDR3aa: ASSPSWGLAGVSWGEQY
j_gene: TRBJ2-7; v_gene: TRBV28; CDR3aa: ASSLVRGAAYEQY
j_gene: TRBJ2-7; v_gene: TRBV18; CDR3aa: ASSPDRGLEQY
j_gene: TRBJ1-5; v_gene: TRBV18; CDR3aa: ASSPTGGGNQPQH
j_gene: TRBJ2-7; v_gene: TRBV7-9; CDR3aa: ASSGRESGLREQY
j_gene: TRBJ1-1; v_gene: TRBV5-1; CDR3aa: ASSLVSGVQKWSLNTEAF
j_gene: TRBJ2-5; v_gene: TRBV5-1; CDR3aa: ASSLDGVQETQY
j_gene: TRBJ2-2; v_gene: TRBV12-5; CDR3aa: ASGLEWTGELF
j_gene: TRBJ2-2; v_gene: TRBV4-3; CDR3aa: ASSPQLLAGTGELF
j_gene: TRBJ2-3; v_gene: TRBV9; CDR3aa: ASSAPSTDTQY